Included here is one T cell receptor beta chain sequence, with context. The authors' processing: Amplifying reference gene primers gave estimates of nucleated cell counts. The table came from immunoSEQ multiplex PCR; TCRdb's copy has only in-frame clones and leaves some out. V, J and clone size are those of that table, while D and trimming were read from the DNA. The repertoire holds about 170,000 clones, with 70% to 85% as singletons. These data come from a study of blood T cell repertoires in COVID-19. At the level of the study: Acute and convalescent COVID-19 samples came from the United States, Italy and Spain. T cells, B-cell-depleted T cells, or PBMCs supplied cDNA or gDNA.

Trimming removed 7 bases from V and 5 bases from J, with 15 bases in between. Germline V gene lookup returns CDR1 SGHRS and CDR2 YFSETQ. CDR3 length: 14 amino acids. This chain joins TRBV5-1 and TRBJ2-2, with a tentative D call TRBD1 (6 bases). Material: peripheral blood. The sequence came from a woman in her thirties or forties with COVID-19, enrolled during active disease. The chain's CDR3 is CASRSGVLTGELFF. Written as DNA, the CDR3 is TGCGCCAGCCGATCAGGGGTTCTAACCGGGGAGCTGTTTTTT.